This T cell receptor beta chain is drawn from a study of early T cells in non-severe SARS-CoV-2 infection. The wider study: Chains were unpaired, as sequencing was done on bulk RNA from unsorted whole blood.

Unique molecular identifiers were added to individual cDNA molecules. In TCRdb, the 5' RACE reads were re-called with MiXCR into one record per CDR3 protein. The repertoire includes tens of thousands of distinct CDR3 sequences, 3.5% to 5% of them detected once, and approximately 8.4% sits in the top ten. General observations from the study: The study's VDJdb matching favored anti-spike CD8 responses and missed private and CD4 specificities.

This clonotype came up many times. Its antigen is still unknown. This CDR3 has 13 residues. V dropped 5 bases and J dropped 7; count of bases not matched to a gene: 6. Germline V gene lookup returns CDR1 SGHTS and CDR2 YDEGEE. The sequence was collected from an adult who was a healthcare worker with PCR-confirmed SARS-CoV-2 infection or an uninfected control (not recorded which). Sequenced input: whole blood. This rearrangement joins TRBV5-8 to TRBJ1-1; 9 nucleotides line up with TRBD1. CDR3 in amino acids: CASRRTGVSEAFF. The CDR3 DNA is TGTGCCAGCAGGAGGACAGGGGTTAGTGAAGCTTTCTTT.